The 18 T cell receptor beta chains given below trace back to one sample, sequenced in a study of blood T cells in healthy people across ages. Combining a sample-barcoded 5' primer with a J-beta primer mix, a second PCR ran for roughly 7 to 12 cycles. TCRdb re-called the 5' RACE reads through MiXCR, storing one row per CDR3 protein. Among about 1.5 million distinct CDR3 sequences listed, less than 45% were seen once. Sequencing used blood. Receptors originate from a young woman in good health.

The genes are TRBV29-1 and TRBJ2-1; D uncertain. Germline lookup yields CDR1 SQVTM and CDR2 ANQGSEA. V was shortened by 4 bases and J by 9 bases, with 19 bases between the two germline ends. The CDR3 runs 14 residues. This CDR3 reads CSVVLAVHNCEQFF. The CDR3 nucleotides are TGCAGCGTTGTGCTGGCGGTCCATAATTGTGAGCAGTTCTTC.

V is TRBV4-1 and J is TRBJ1-4; no firm D call. Germline CDR1 MGHRA, CDR2 YSYEKL. The CDR3 extends over 16 amino acids. V shed 4 bases and J shed 2 bases, with 14 bases lying between them. The CDR3 DNA is TGCGCCAGCAGCCTCCTTCAATTGGTCACTAATGAAAAACTGTTTTTT. It codes for CASSLLQLVTNEKLFF.

V and J are TRBV12-3 or TRBV12-4 and TRBJ1-1; D is possibly TRBD1 (5 bases). CDR3 length: 12 amino acids. V lost 5 bases, J lost 4 bases, and 8 bases lay in between. The CDR3 here is CASSRGSTEAFF. The CDR3 coding sequence is TGTGCCAGCAGTCGGGGGTCCACTGAAGCTTTCTTT.

The chain recombines TRBV7-2 with TRBJ1-2; D unresolved. CDR3 size: 14 residues. Germline values: CDR1 SGHTA, CDR2 FQGNSA. Between the trimmed V and J ends, which lost 5 bases and 4 bases, there was a span of 14 bases. DNA of the CDR3: TGTGCCAGCAGCCCCCCAGGAGCCTTCTATGGCTACACCTTC. It yields the protein CASSPPGAFYGYTF.

The J gene is TRBJ1-3, the V gene TRBV12-3 or TRBV12-4; 9 bases map to TRBD1. The V segment lost 3 bases and the J segment 4 bases; nucleotides outside the gene matches: 4. The CDR3 loop spans 15 amino acids. CDR3 sequence (DNA): TGTGCCAGCAGTTTCGGGACAGGGAGGGGAAACACCATATATTTT. Residues: CASSFGTGRGNTIYF.

The rearrangement uses TRBV4-1 and TRBJ1-2, with unresolved D. V lost 1 base and J 4 bases, leaving 19 bases between the germline ends. The length of the CDR3 is 17 residues. Germline CDR1 reads MGHRA; CDR2 reads YSYEKL. CDR3 region: CASSQGTRQFPGYGYTF. DNA for the CDR3: TGCGCCAGCAGCCAAGGGACTCGTCAATTCCCCGGCTATGGCTACACCTTC.

The gene calls are TRBV7-3 and TRBJ2-4; the D call may be TRBD1 or TRBD2 (5 bases each). Trimming took 2 bases from V and 7 from J, leaving 15 bases between them. The CDR3 is 15 residues long. The germline CDR1 and CDR2 sequences are SGHTA and FQGTGA. CDR3 DNA sequence: TGTGCCAGCAGCTTATCCCGGGACGTCCCTAACATTCAGTACTTC. Translating gives CASSLSRDVPNIQYF.

There are a few counts of this clonotype. V gene TRBV20-1 combines with J gene TRBJ2-1; D is unclear. V lost 3 bases and J 0 bases, leaving 12 bases between the germline ends. Germline V CDR1 and CDR2: DFQATT, SNEGSKA (reference sequence). The CDR3 loop spans 15 amino acids. CDR3 nucleotide sequence: TGCAGTGCTAGGGGGATTCTGAGCTCCTACAATGAGCAGTTCTTC. Its protein is CSARGILSSYNEQFF.

The chain carries TRBV10-3 and TRBJ1-1; 8 bases map to TRBD1. The CDR3 totals 15 residues. The germline V gene encodes CDR1 ENHRY and CDR2 SYGVKD. Trimming removed 2 bases from V and 1 base from J; junction bases left unmatched: 3. The CDR3 protein is CAISEPDRGNTEAFF. CDR3 bases: TGTGCCATCAGTGAGCCCGACAGGGGGAACACTGAAGCTTTCTTT.

Points on this clonotype: One junction end disagrees with the germline gene, perhaps due to a read error. The V gene is TRBV6-2 or TRBV6-3, the J gene TRBJ2-7, with 9 nucleotides matching TRBD1. The CDR3 has 15 residues. Germline CDR1 MNHEY, CDR2 SVGEGT. The CDR3 here is CAGSRLGQGAYEQYF. In DNA, the CDR3 is TGTGCCGGCAGTCGCCTGGGACAGGGCGCCTACGAGCAGTACTTC.

This clonotype was counted a few times. The chain couples TRBV6-2 or TRBV6-3 to TRBJ2-7; tentatively, D is TRBD1 or TRBD2 (5 bases each). Germline V lookup: CDR1 MNHEY, CDR2 SVGEGT. Trimming pared 6 bases from V and 2 bases from J, leaving 14 bases between. The CDR3 loop spans 14 amino acids. Here the CDR3 reads CASSDAGSPYEQYF. For the CDR3, the DNA is TGTGCCAGCAGCGACGCAGGGAGTCCCTACGAGCAGTACTTC.

Turning to this clonotype: A read error may produce the germline difference seen at one junction end. The rearrangement links TRBV30 to TRBJ2-1, with 8 bases aligning to TRBD2. Germline assignment: CDR1 GTSNPN and CDR2 SVGIG (reference sequence). The CDR3 is 14 residues long. This chain's CDR3 is CAWGTGRGYNEQFF. The DNA of the CDR3 is TGTGCCTGGGGGACCGGGAGGGGGTACAATGAGCAGTTCTTT.

Turning to this clonotype: Its ends do not fully match the called genes, so a read error is possible. The chain combines TRBV7-2 with TRBJ2-3, with D unclear. Germline V gives CDR1 SGHTA, CDR2 FQGNSA. The CDR3 runs to 15 residues. CDR3 coding DNA: TGTGCCAACAGCTTAGGCGCAACGGCCGCAGATACGCAGTATTTT. Residues: CANSLGATAADTQYF.

The V gene is TRBV10-3, the J gene TRBJ1-2; 7 bases map to TRBD1. V lost 2 bases, J lost 3 bases, and 6 bases stayed unmatched. The CDR3 totals 15 residues. Per the germline V gene, CDR1 is ENHRY and CDR2 is SYGVKD. CDR3 DNA sequence: TGTGCCATCAGTGAGAGACAGGGCCTGGACTATGGCTACACCTTC. Protein sequence: CAISERQGLDYGYTF.

This clonotype has more than one count but fewer than ten. CDR3 nucleotide sequence: TGTGCCAGCAGCCACCGACAGGTTGAGACCCAGTACTTC. It codes for CASSHRQVETQYF. The rearrangement uses TRBV6-2 or TRBV6-3 and TRBJ2-7; D is perhaps TRBD1 (6 bases). With the DNA end fitting TRBJ2-5 better, the J assignment may be wrong. Germline values: CDR1 MNHEY, CDR2 SVGEGT. There are 13 residues in the CDR3.

This clonotype was picked up a small number of times. The V call is TRBV4-3, the J call TRBJ2-1; D is unresolved. Germline CDR1 and CDR2: LGHNA and YSLEER. This CDR3 region has 16 residues. V lost 0 bases and J lost 0, with 9 bases in between. The CDR3 loop reads CASSQDVLSSYNEQFF. Written as DNA, the CDR3 is TGCGCCAGCAGCCAAGATGTGCTGAGCTCCTACAATGAGCAGTTCTTC.

V gene TRBV29-1 combines with J gene TRBJ2-3; 13 bases fit TRBD2. The CDR3 contains 16 residues. The V gene end was trimmed by 8 bases and the J gene end by 4 bases; junction bases not matched to a gene: 12. Germline CDR1 SQVTM, CDR2 ANQGSEA. The CDR3 region has the DNA TGCAGCATTGTAGGACTAGCGGGAGTTGCAGCAGATACGCAGTATTTT. Translation gives CSIVGLAGVAADTQYF.

This clonotype was found a few times. The V call is TRBV4-1, the J call TRBJ2-3, with a possible D match to TRBD2 (6 bases). Germline loops: CDR1 MGHRA, CDR2 YSYEKL. Trimming pared 4 bases from V and 3 bases from J, leaving 23 bases between. CDR3 length: 18 amino acids. In DNA form, the CDR3 reads TGCGCCAGCAGCCTTTTGTTCATCGGGACTGGGGAAACAGATACGCAGTATTTT. It yields the protein CASSLLFIGTGETDTQYF.